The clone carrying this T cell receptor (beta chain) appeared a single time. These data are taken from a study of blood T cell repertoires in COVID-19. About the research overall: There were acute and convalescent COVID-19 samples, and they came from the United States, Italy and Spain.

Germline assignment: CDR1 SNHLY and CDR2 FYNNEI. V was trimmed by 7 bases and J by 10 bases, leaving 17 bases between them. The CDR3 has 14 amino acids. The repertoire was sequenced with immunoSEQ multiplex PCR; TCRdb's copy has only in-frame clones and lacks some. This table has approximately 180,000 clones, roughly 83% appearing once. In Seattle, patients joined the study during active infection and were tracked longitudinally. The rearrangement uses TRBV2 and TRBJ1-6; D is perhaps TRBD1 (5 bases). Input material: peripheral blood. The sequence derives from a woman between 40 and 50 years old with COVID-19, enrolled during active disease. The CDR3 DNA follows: TGTGCCAGCAATGTCGGGGACCGGGGGTCACCCCTCCACTTT. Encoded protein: CASNVGDRGSPLHF.